A single T cell receptor beta chain is shown here with its context. Its antigen is currently not known. Per-base quality was not reported, and no clone a single base away is much larger than it. V loses 3 bases at its end and J loses 5 bases; junction bases beyond the gene matches: 10. The CDR3 goes from the cysteine to the phenylalanine over 15 residues. The retained sequence is limited to the CDR3, 45 bases, with the frame set at the first base. Per the germline V gene (reference sequence), GTSNPN is the CDR1 and SVGIG is the CDR2. The library was generated by the immunoSEQ multiplex PCR assay. A mixture of 60 forward primers for TCR Vbeta segments and 13 reverse primers for TCR Jbeta segments was used in the multiplex PCR. The CDR3 region of rearranged TCR beta genes was amplified from genomic DNA with a multiplex PCR assay. The amplified TCR beta libraries were sequenced on the Illumina HiSeq System as 87-base-pair reads. As for the original processing: A later analysis tallied around 87 million unique TCR beta chains across the roughly 610 repertoires, and approximately 11 million of those chains were shared by two or more donors. To remove PCR and sequencing errors, raw reads were error-corrected and collapsed into unique sequences using a nearest-neighbor algorithm that merged closely related sequences. CDR3 sequences were aligned to IMGT reference sequences to assign V, D and J gene segments. Each retained sequence needed at least a six-nucleotide match to both a V gene segment and a J gene segment. Rearrangements were classified as productive when the CDR3 lacked stop codons and remained in frame with V and J, and all other rearrangements were classified as non-productive. CDR3 was defined by IMGT convention, running from the second conserved V-encoded cysteine to the conserved J-encoded phenylalanine. In an earlier analysis of more than 550 of the donors, sequences lacking an unambiguous match to a single V gene segment were excluded. An earlier analysis of 587 of the donors called V segments functional above 56.7% productive rearrangements and segregating when the between-donor standard deviation exceeded 5%. A statistical classification framework was built for diagnosing cytomegalovirus status from the catalog of TCR beta chain sequences. V and J gene assignment, in a later analysis, came from comparing TCR nucleotide sequences with IMGT/GENE-DB human TR gene sequences. A later analysis assigned CDR3 sequences and most-parsimonious VDJ recombination scenarios with the TCRdist pipeline. In a later analysis, every TCR beta chain was defined by the combination of its CDR3 amino acid sequence and its V-gene family, and reads without a unique V-gene family were dropped. To address suspected cross-contamination and a sequencing artifact, a later analysis removed a few hundred highly shared, low-generation-probability nucleotide sequences. A later analysis calculated a clonal expansion index for each public chain from normalized within-repertoire ranks of inferred template counts. In a later analysis, generation probabilities were computed using a VDJ recombination model fitted to out-of-frame rearrangements, and the results were checked against IGoR. In a later analysis, hypergeometric tests were used to score TCR-TCR, TCR-HLA and TCR-CMV co-occurrence, with a repertoire-size bias correction applied to TCR pairs. In a later analysis, false discovery rates were estimated by permuting HLA or CMV assignments 20 times. In a later analysis, co-occurring TCRs were grouped with DBSCAN, and TCRdist sequence similarity was added when clustering was performed within HLA-allele-positive subsets. Repertoires with fewer than 30,000 or more than 120,000 public chains were left out of co-occurrence clustering, as were a handful of repertoires with anomalous nucleotide sharing. Held by TCRdb, this immuneACCESS table contains in-frame sequences only and omits some clones. Under half of the omission traces to an unresolved V gene where checked; the cause of the rest is unknown. Clonal size and the V and J genes are those of that table, whereas D and trimming came from the DNA. This sample comprises around 150,000 clones, around four fifths of them detected only once. The ten largest clones add up to approximately 2% of the sample.

The cohort consisted of 666 healthy bone marrow donors. All cohort members were sampled while nominally healthy, although unrecorded immune exposures were likely present. The donor tested CMV seronegative and was one of the 352 seronegative cohort members. Every donor gave a peripheral blood sample, and the peripheral blood mononuclear cells from that sample were used for TCR beta sequencing. Genomic DNA was extracted from the blood cell samples with the Qiagen DNeasy Blood Extraction Kit. The data derive from a study of cytomegalovirus exposure and HLA in healthy donors (dated by TCRdb to about 2017). About the study as a whole: In an earlier analysis of 587 of the donors, 250 to 350 Gb of sequence data and 120 million or so unique TCR beta sequences from 180 million or so T cells were reported. Donor age, sex, ethnicity and CMV serostatus were compiled alongside the repertoire data. An earlier analysis of 500 to 750 of the donors applied high-throughput TCR beta sequencing to assess whether each TCR beta V gene segment acted as functional or pseudogenic. All discovery cohort repertoires had been generated on a single sequencing platform. Of the approximately 400 genotyped donors, approximately 82% fell in the genetic ancestry cluster associated with self-reported Caucasian donors. Typing coverage varied by locus: about 629-630 donors for A, B, C, DRB1 and DQB1; approximately 500 for DQA1; around 610 for DPA1; roughly 450 for DPB1. The T cell repertoires of 666 subjects were profiled by immunosequencing and related to cytomegalovirus serostatus. To predict cytomegalovirus infection status, the study brought together high-throughput TCR immunosequencing, statistical association of individual TCRs with disease status, and machine learning. Four or five DR-DQ haplotypes were treated as single units for association and clustering because of strong linkage in the cohort. The study aimed to test whether signatures of past pathogen exposure could be identified by cataloging public T cell receptors. A later genetic analysis used genome-wide SNP genotypes for about three fifths of the 666 donors, treating that subset as a discovery cohort. On average, 235,054 unique TCR beta nucleotide sequences were sequenced per donor among about 400 genotyped donors of the cohort, with roughly 19% of those sequences being non-productive. A later analysis re-analyzed previously published TCR beta repertoires from about 600 donors and added high-resolution HLA genotyping to study TCR occurrence patterns. Rather than drawing on any new phenotypic data, the later analysis identified candidate immune exposures from TCR beta sequences and the way those sequences occurred across donors. Both class I and class II loci were covered by HLA typing, at four-digit resolution. Besides the first cohort of around 670 subjects, a separate validation cohort made up of roughly 120 different subjects was used. An early release that covered about 600 HLA-typed donors contained around 300 gigabases of sequencing data and approximately 85 million unique TCR sequences.

Findings and caveats that apply to the study as a whole: Presence/absence analyses assumed roughly uniform sequencing depth across donors, an assumption that may not hold. A cluster of highly shared sequence variants was judged likely to represent a technical artifact of the sequencing pipeline. HLA typing was unavailable for some donors at each locus, so association tests used only the typed subset. According to a later analysis, most CMV-associated TCR beta chains appeared to be HLA-restricted, and the HLA associations seemed to be driven largely by CMV exposure. In a later analysis, the rate of TCR association differed among HLA loci, with DRB1 alleles having the most associated TCRs and HLA-C alleles having the fewest. According to the authors, the approach could potentially be generalized to other disease states and immunological phenotypes. Linkage disequilibrium might explain the correlated functional status among segregating V segments, but an unknown experimental factor could not be ruled out. This cohort had only TCR beta chains sequenced, and the lack of alpha or paired-chain data limited which features could be detected. Several of the top co-occurrence clusters appeared to be linked to parvovirus B19, influenza, CMV and Epstein-Barr virus, according to a later analysis. Some IMGT-functional V segments, including TRBV6-2 and TRBV6-3, could not be distinguished by the 87-base-pair reads and were therefore excluded. Most TCR sequences were observed very rarely across donors, whereas some public TCRs were present in many individuals. Immune exposure information for the cohort was limited to CMV serostatus. About 17 rarely observed V segments, including chromosome 9 orphons, were excluded from the earlier analysis of approximately 500 of the donors because counts were too low. A later genetic analysis associated a missense DCLRE1C variant with V-gene and J-gene trimming of TCR beta chains, and an independent cohort replicated the association. In an earlier analysis of about 600 of the donors, most TCR beta V segments appeared in productive rearrangements about 90% or about 30% of the time, broadly matching IMGT annotations. At a false discovery rate of 0.05, a later analysis linked 16,951 TCR beta sequences to specific HLA alleles. The classifier was reported to diagnose cytomegalovirus status with high specificity and sensitivity in both the original cohort and the validation cohort. A later analysis found that HLA-associated TCR beta chains were more clonally expanded and had lower generation probabilities than equally common non-associated chains. Strong co-occurrence of HLA alleles, especially DR and DQ, made assigning TCR associations to individual alleles difficult. Compared with the roughly 720-donor mean, donors in an Asian-associated ancestry cluster had fewer N-insertions in productive TCRs, according to a later genetic analysis. In vitro tests confirmed that a few of the cytomegalovirus-associated TCR beta chains recognize cytomegalovirus antigens. A further reported finding was that TCR beta sequences accurately predicted the HLA-A and HLA-B alleles for most subjects in the first cohort. A total of roughly 160 TCR beta chains were listed by the study as associated with cytomegalovirus.

The sequence came from a female donor in good health and CMV-seronegative. This sequence uses TRBV30 and TRBJ2-5; TRBD1 fits 9 bases in the junction. Sequencing was done on a sample of PBMCs. The CDR3 region has the sequence CAWRAGTGYAETQYF. The nucleotide sequence is given as TGTGCCTGGAGGGCCGGGACAGGGTATGCGGAGACCCAGTACTTC.